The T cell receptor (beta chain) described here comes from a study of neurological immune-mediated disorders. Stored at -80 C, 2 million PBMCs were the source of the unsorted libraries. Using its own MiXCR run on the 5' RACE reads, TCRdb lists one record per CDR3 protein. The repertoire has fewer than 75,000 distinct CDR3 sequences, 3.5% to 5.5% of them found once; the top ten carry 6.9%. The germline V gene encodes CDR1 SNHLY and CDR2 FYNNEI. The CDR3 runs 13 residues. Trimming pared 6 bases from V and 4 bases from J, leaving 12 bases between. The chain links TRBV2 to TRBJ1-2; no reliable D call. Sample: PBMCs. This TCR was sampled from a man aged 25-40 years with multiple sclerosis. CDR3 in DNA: TGTGCCAGCAGCGGAGAAAGTGGCTATGGCTACACCTTC. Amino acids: CASSGESGYGYTF.